These T cell receptor beta chains were read from a single sample in a study of shared clonotypes between healthy human individuals. Sequencing was performed with immunoSEQ multiplex PCR; in TCRdb, only in-frame clones are kept and a portion is missing. The repertoire consists of around 510,000 clones, with roughly 95% occurring once and the leading ten covering 0.055% to 0.075%. The specimen sequenced was naive CD4+ T cells sorted from blood. The receptor set was obtained from a woman aged 30 to 39 in good health. The CDR3 runs from the conserved cysteine through the conserved F or W. The D gene is left open where the match is weak. A row's size may be missing; if present it is once, few, many or a size class.

TRBV5-1	TRBJ1-1	-	-	CASSLAIVDTEAFF	TGCGCCAGCAGCTTGGCGATAGTGGATACTGAAGCTTTCTTT
TRBV29-1	TRBJ2-7	-	TRBD1	CSVSGTGSYEQYF	TGCAGCGTCTCCGGGACAGGTTCCTACGAGCAGTACTTC
TRBV7-2	TRBJ2-5	-	-	CASSSRGGSGQETQYF	TGTGCCAGCAGCTCCCGTGGGGGTTCTGGCCAAGAGACCCAGTACTTC
TRBV6-5	TRBJ2-7	-	-	CASSSIYEQYF	TGTGCCAGCTCATCCATCTACGAGCAGTACTTC
TRBV14	TRBJ2-5	-	-	CASSQARKETQYF	TGTGCCAGCAGCCAAGCCCGAAAGGAGACCCAGTACTTC
TRBV4-1	TRBJ1-1	-	TRBD1	CASSQSGTGILSWRGTEAFF	TGCGCCAGCAGCCAATCCGGGACAGGTATTCTGTCTTGGCGGGGTACTGAAGCTTTCTTT
TRBV6-5	TRBJ1-5	few	TRBD1	CASSPGQGGNQPQHF	TGTGCCAGCAGCCCAGGACAGGGAGGCAATCAGCCCCAGCATTTT
TRBV19	TRBJ2-7	-	-	CASNPGSFSYEQYF	TGTGCCTCCAACCCCGGGAGCTTCTCCTACGAGCAGTACTTC
TRBV2	TRBJ2-3	once	-	CASSEYDTQYF	TGTGCCAGCAGTGAATACGATACGCAGTATTTT
TRBV10-2	TRBJ2-7	-	-	CASRVGFSSDYEQYF	TGCGCCAGCAGGGTGGGTTTTTCTAGCGACTACGAGCAGTACTTC
TRBV29-1	TRBJ2-7	-	TRBD2	CSVAGGSDEQYF	TGCAGCGTTGCGGGCGGGAGCGACGAGCAGTACTTC
TRBV10-1	TRBJ2-1	-	TRBD2	CATSLRLADYNEQFF	TGCGCCACCAGTTTGAGGCTAGCGGACTACAATGAGCAGTTCTTC
TRBV5-1	TRBJ2-5	-	-	CASSLNSETQYF	TGCGCCAGCAGCTTGAATTCGGAGACCCAGTACTTC
TRBV28	TRBJ2-2	-	TRBD1	CASSPGQGYPPNTGELFF	TGTGCCAGCAGTCCGGGACAGGGATACCCGCCGAACACCGGGGAGCTGTTTTTT
TRBV6-6	TRBJ2-6	-	-	CASSYSGDSGANVLTF	TGTGCCAGCAGTTACTCGGGGGACTCTGGGGCCAACGTCCTGACTTTC
TRBV5-4	TRBJ2-7	-	TRBD2	CASSSLAGGSYEQYF	TGTGCCAGCAGTTCCCTAGCGGGAGGCTCCTACGAGCAGTACTTC
TRBV28	TRBJ1-5	-	-	CASRIRENQPQHF	TGTGCCAGCAGGATCAGGGAAAATCAGCCCCAGCATTTT
TRBV30	TRBJ1-2	-	-	CAWSAGNYGYTF	TGTGCCTGGAGCGCAGGGAACTATGGCTACACCTTC
TRBV11-2	TRBJ2-3	-	-	CASSSGRPSTDTQYF	TGTGCCAGCAGCTCTGGACGACCTAGCACAGATACGCAGTATTTT
TRBV6-5	TRBJ1-1	-	-	CASSYSWGSGTEAFF	TGTGCCAGCAGTTACTCGTGGGGCTCCGGCACTGAAGCTTTCTTT
TRBV5-6	TRBJ2-7	-	TRBD1	CASSFRGQGINEQYF	TGTGCCAGCAGCTTTCGCGGACAGGGGATCAACGAGCAGTACTTC
TRBV5-1	TRBJ1-1	-	-	CASSAPGHESRMNTEAFF	TGCGCCAGCAGCGCCCCGGGACACGAGAGTAGAATGAACACTGAAGCTTTCTTT
TRBV6-1	TRBJ2-7	-	-	CASTIPRGLLYEQYF	TGTGCCAGTACGATCCCGAGGGGTCTACTCTACGAGCAGTACTTC
TRBV19	TRBJ1-1	-	-	CASRGRSTLWTEAFF	TGTGCCAGTAGGGGTCGGTCGACTCTTTGGACTGAAGCTTTCTTT
TRBV5-1	TRBJ2-7	-	-	CASSLGPGTYEQYF	TGCGCCAGCAGCTTGGGTCCGGGGACCTACGAGCAGTACTTC
TRBV28	TRBJ1-5	-	-	CASRNVGQPQHF	TGTGCCAGCAGAAACGTCGGCCAGCCCCAGCATTTT
TRBV5-5	TRBJ1-4	-	-	CASSLLGGGEKLFF	TGTGCCAGCAGCTTGTTGGGTGGTGGCGAAAAACTGTTTTTT
TRBV2	TRBJ1-3	-	TRBD1	CASSEVGDRVSLGSGNTIYF	TGTGCCAGCAGTGAAGTAGGGGACAGGGTCTCCTTGGGCTCTGGAAACACCATATATTTT
TRBV28	TRBJ2-3	-	TRBD1	CASITGVTDTQYF	TGTGCCAGCATAACAGGGGTGACAGATACGCAGTATTTT
TRBV7-9	TRBJ2-7	once	-	CASSSLAHEQYF	TGTGCCAGCAGCTCCTTAGCACACGAGCAGTACTTC
TRBV30	TRBJ2-7	once	-	CAWSKGGDYEQYF	TGTGCCTGGAGTAAAGGAGGGGACTACGAGCAGTACTTC
TRBV2	TRBJ2-5	-	-	CASSSRTLNMEETQYF	TGTGCCAGCAGTTCCCGGACCCTCAATATGGAGGAGACCCAGTACTTC
TRBV7-9	TRBJ1-2	-	TRBD1	CASSLVGTGYGYTF	TGTGCCAGCAGCTTAGTGGGGACAGGCTATGGCTACACCTTC
TRBV5-4	TRBJ1-4	-	-	CASSLKGLHAANEKLFF	TGTGCCAGCAGCTTGAAAGGGCTCCACGCGGCTAATGAAAAACTGTTTTTT
TRBV9	TRBJ2-7	-	TRBD2	CASSPGTSSYEQYF	TGTGCCAGCTCCCCCGGGACTAGCTCCTACGAGCAGTACTTC
TRBV7-9	TRBJ1-1	-	-	CASSLFRQRTMNTEAFF	TGTGCCAGCAGCTTATTCCGACAGAGGACTATGAACACTGAAGCTTTCTTT
TRBV27	TRBJ2-2	-	-	CASRAKGVEATNTGELFF	TGTGCCAGCAGAGCAAAAGGGGTGGAAGCTACGAACACCGGGGAGCTGTTTTTT
TRBV11-2	TRBJ2-1	-	-	CASSLVGSRRAGSYNEQFF	TGTGCCAGCAGCTTAGTGGGCAGTCGTCGAGCGGGCTCCTACAATGAGCAGTTCTTC
TRBV5-5	TRBJ2-7	-	TRBD2	CASSLGWTRNSYEQYF	TGTGCCAGCAGCTTAGGCTGGACTAGGAACTCCTACGAGCAGTACTTC
TRBV9	TRBJ2-1	-	TRBD2	CASSVGLAGSSYNEQFF	TGTGCCAGCAGCGTAGGTCTAGCGGGTAGCTCCTACAATGAGCAGTTCTTC
TRBV7-2	TRBJ1-2	-	-	CASSMGRGGYTF	TGTGCCAGCAGCATGGGCAGGGGCGGCTACACCTTC
TRBV28	TRBJ1-1	-	TRBD1	CASYDRVNTEAFF	TGTGCCAGCTACGACAGGGTGAACACTGAAGCTTTCTTT
TRBV5-1	TRBJ1-5	-	TRBD1	CASRIGTGTNQPQHF	TGCGCCAGCAGAATAGGGACAGGGACCAATCAGCCCCAGCATTTT
TRBV30	TRBJ1-1	-	TRBD1	CACIRDRGRDTEAFF	TGTGCCTGCATCCGGGACAGGGGTCGGGACACTGAAGCTTTCTTT
TRBV28	TRBJ2-5	once	TRBD2	CASRGTSQETQYF	TGTGCCAGCAGGGGGACTAGCCAAGAGACCCAGTACTTC
TRBV18	TRBJ2-1	-	TRBD1	CASSPLGTGSNEQFF	TGTGCCAGCTCACCACTTGGGACAGGTTCAAATGAGCAGTTCTTC
TRBV7-8	TRBJ1-1	-	-	CASSYRDTEAFF	TGTGCCAGCAGCTACAGGGATACTGAAGCTTTCTTT
TRBV5-1	TRBJ2-7	-	-	CASSLDARGLISYEQYF	TGCGCCAGCAGCTTGGATGCCCGGGGGCTCATTTCCTACGAGCAGTACTTC
TRBV29-1	TRBJ2-7	-	TRBD2	CSGLRTSGAYEQYF	TGCAGCGGACTAAGGACTAGCGGGGCCTACGAGCAGTACTTC
TRBV27	TRBJ2-1	-	TRBD1	CASSSPGGSYNEQFF	TGTGCCAGCAGTTCCCCAGGGGGCTCCTACAATGAGCAGTTCTTC
TRBV18	TRBJ2-7	-	-	CASSPTPKLAPYEQYF	TGTGCCAGCTCACCCACCCCCAAACTAGCTCCCTACGAGCAGTACTTC
TRBV18	TRBJ1-2	-	TRBD1	CASSPQGAGYGYTF	TGTGCCAGCTCACCACAGGGGGCCGGCTATGGCTACACCTTC
TRBV27	TRBJ1-5	-	-	CASSFRYNQPQHF	TGTGCCAGCAGTTTTAGGTACAATCAGCCCCAGCATTTT
TRBV7-8	TRBJ2-7	-	TRBD1	CASSWTGLSYEQYF	TGTGCCAGCAGCTGGACAGGGCTCTCCTACGAGCAGTACTTC
TRBV18	TRBJ2-7	-	TRBD2	CASSKQTSGLSYEQYF	TGTGCCAGCTCGAAGCAGACTAGCGGGCTGAGCTACGAGCAGTACTTC
TRBV19	TRBJ1-5	-	TRBD1	CASSRKTGFNQPQHF	TGTGCCAGTAGTAGAAAGACAGGGTTCAATCAGCCCCAGCATTTT
TRBV5-6	TRBJ2-5	-	TRBD1	CASSLGFRDRQETQYF	TGTGCCAGCAGCTTGGGTTTTCGGGACAGACAAGAGACCCAGTACTTC